This TCR beta chain is from a study of T cell repertoires in cytomegalovirus infection. Study-wide results and caveats: Adding up the frequency of public TCR beta families identified people who carried CMV plus the relevant HLA. HLA-C-restricted CMV-specific TCR beta clonotypes were dominant in the ex vivo response.

TCRdb redid the calling of the reads with MiXCR, one entry per CDR3 protein. The sample lists around 740,000 distinct CDR3 sequences; approximately 34% were seen once. This CDR3 has 12 residues. A remark on this clonotype: Its antigen remains unidentified. Germline and junction disagree at one end, which may indicate a read error.

This chain joins TRBV7-1 and TRBJ2-7; D remains unclear. TRBV7-1 has ORF status, its function being uncertain. Material: PBMCs. The receptor's source is a human donor in good health (CMV status not recorded). Some clones in this sample may be carry-over from other donors' samples. The CDR3 coding sequence is TGTGCCAGCAGCCAAGACCTGGACGAGCATTACTTC. Encoded protein: CASSQDLDEHYF.